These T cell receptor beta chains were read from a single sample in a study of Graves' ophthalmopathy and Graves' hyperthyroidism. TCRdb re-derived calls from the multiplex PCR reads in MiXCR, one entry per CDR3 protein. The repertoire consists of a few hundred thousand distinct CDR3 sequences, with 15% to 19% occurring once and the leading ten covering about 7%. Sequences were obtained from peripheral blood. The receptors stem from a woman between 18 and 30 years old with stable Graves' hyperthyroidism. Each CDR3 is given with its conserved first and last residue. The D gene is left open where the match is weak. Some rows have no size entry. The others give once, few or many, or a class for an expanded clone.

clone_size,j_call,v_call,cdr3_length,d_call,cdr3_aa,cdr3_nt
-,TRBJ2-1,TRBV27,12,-,CASSPTGNEQFF,TGTGCCAGCAGCCCCACAGGGAATGAGCAGTTCTTC
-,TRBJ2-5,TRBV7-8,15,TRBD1,CASSGPGQPRETQYF,TGTGCCAGCAGCGGGCCGGGACAGCCTAGGGAGACCCAGTACTTC
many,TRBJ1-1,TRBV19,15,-,CATWKKGLRNTEAFF,TGTGCCACCTGGAAGAAGGGCCTGAGAAACACTGAAGCTTTCTTT
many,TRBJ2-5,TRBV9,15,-,CASSVELGFGETQYF,TGTGCCAGCAGCGTAGAATTGGGGTTCGGGGAGACCCAGTACTTC
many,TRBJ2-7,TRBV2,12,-,CASSEEGSEQYF,TGTGCCAGCAGTGAGGAGGGATCCGAGCAGTACTTC
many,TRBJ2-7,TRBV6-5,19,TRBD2,CASTSFGASGGSSHQGQYF,TGTGCCAGCACTTCCTTTGGGGCTAGCGGGGGCTCATCTCACCAGGGGCAGTACTTC
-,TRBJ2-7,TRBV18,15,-,CASSPSRGADYEQYF,TGTGCCAGCTCACCCTCTAGAGGGGCCGACTACGAGCAGTACTTC
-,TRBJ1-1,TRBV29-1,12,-,CSVAHGQFKAFF,TGCAGCGTCGCCCATGGTCAGTTTAAGGCTTTCTTT
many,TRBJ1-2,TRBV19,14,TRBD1,CASRLDRVGDGYTF,TGTGCCAGTAGACTGGACAGGGTAGGGGACGGCTACACCTTC
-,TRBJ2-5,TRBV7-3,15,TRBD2,CASSHSGGARVTQYF,TGTGCCAGCAGCCATAGCGGGGGGGCCAGAGTGACCCAGTACTTC
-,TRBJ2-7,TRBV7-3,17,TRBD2,CASSPQVRGSGRYEQYF,TGTGCCAGCAGCCCTCAAGTGAGGGGTAGCGGGCGGTACGAGCAGTACTTC
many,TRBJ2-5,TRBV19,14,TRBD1,CASQKGDRDETQYF,TGTGCCAGCCAAAAAGGGGACAGGGACGAGACCCAGTACTTC
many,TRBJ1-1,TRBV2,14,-,CASNSGHLNTEAFF,TGTGCCAGTAACTCGGGTCACCTGAACACTGAAGCTTTCTTT
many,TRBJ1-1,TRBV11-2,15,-,CASSPPAGRNTEAFF,TGTGCCAGCAGCCCCCCGGCGGGACGGAACACTGAAGCTTTCTTT
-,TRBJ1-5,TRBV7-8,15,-,CASSPARGLNQPQHF,TGTGCCAGCAGCCCGGCGCGGGGGCTCAATCAGCCCCAGCATTTT
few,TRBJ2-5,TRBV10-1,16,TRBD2,CASSEGLLAGKETQYF,TGCGCCAGCAGCGAGGGTTTACTAGCGGGAAAAGAGACCCAGTACTTC
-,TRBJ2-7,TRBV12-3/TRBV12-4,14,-,CASSWQGPTYEQYF,TGTGCCAGCAGTTGGCAGGGACCTACCTACGAGCAGTACTTC
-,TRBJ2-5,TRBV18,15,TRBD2,CASSLLAVAQETQYF,TGTGCCAGCTCACTTCTAGCGGTGGCACAAGAGACCCAGTACTTC
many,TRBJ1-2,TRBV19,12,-,CATHSGVGGYTF,TGTGCCACCCATAGCGGGGTTGGCGGCTACACCTTC
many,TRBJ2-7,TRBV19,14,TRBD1,CASSRTGGVHEQYF,TGTGCCAGTAGTCGGACAGGGGGCGTCCACGAGCAGTACTTC
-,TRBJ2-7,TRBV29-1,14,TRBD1,CSVRHKTGPYEQYF,TGCAGCGTGAGACACAAGACAGGGCCCTACGAGCAGTACTTC
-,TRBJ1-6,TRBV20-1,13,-,CSARGLVGSPLHF,TGCAGTGCTAGAGGTTTAGTAGGATCACCCCTCCACTTT
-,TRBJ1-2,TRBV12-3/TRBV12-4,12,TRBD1,CASNSAGQARRF,TGTGCCAGCAATTCTGCGGGACAGGCCAGACGCTTC
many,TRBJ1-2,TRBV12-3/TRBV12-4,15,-,CASSLPAGGALGYTF,TGTGCCAGCAGCCTTCCCGCGGGGGGGGCGCTTGGCTACACCTTC
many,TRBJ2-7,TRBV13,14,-,CASSPTGLLYEQYF,TGTGCCAGCAGCCCCACAGGTTTACTCTACGAGCAGTACTTC
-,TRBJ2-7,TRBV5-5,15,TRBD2,CASSRSGGEPYEQYF,TGTGCCAGCAGCCGAAGCGGGGGGGAGCCCTACGAGCAGTACTTC
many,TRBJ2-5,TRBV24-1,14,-,CATSEPIHQETQYF,TGTGCCACCAGTGAACCAATACACCAAGAGACCCAGTACTTC
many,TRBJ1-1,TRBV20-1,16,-,CSARDKLRTMNTEAFF,TGCAGTGCTAGAGACAAACTTAGGACAATGAACACTGAAGCTTTCTTT
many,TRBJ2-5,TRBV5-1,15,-,CASSFSGLGRETQYF,TGCGCCAGCAGCTTCTCCGGACTTGGCCGAGAGACCCAGTACTTC
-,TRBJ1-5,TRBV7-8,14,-,CASSLAEGDRPQHF,TGTGCCAGCAGCTTAGCGGAGGGGGATCGGCCCCAGCATTTT
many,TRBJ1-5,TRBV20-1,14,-,CSVPGRVGHQPQHF,TGCAGTGTCCCCGGACGGGTCGGTCATCAGCCCCAGCATTTT
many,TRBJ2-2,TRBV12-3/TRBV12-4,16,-,CASSPPGRQNTGELFF,TGTGCCAGCAGTCCTCCGGGACGGCAGAACACCGGGGAGCTGTTTTTT
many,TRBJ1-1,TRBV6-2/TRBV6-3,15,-,CASSYSNSGASEAFF,TGTGCCAGCAGTTACTCGAATTCAGGGGCGAGTGAAGCTTTCTTT
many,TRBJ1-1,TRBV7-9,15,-,CASSLVGRVNTEAFF,TGTGCCAGCAGCTTAGTGGGCAGGGTGAACACTGAAGCTTTCTTT
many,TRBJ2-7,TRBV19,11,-,CASSNIRWKYF,TGTGCCAGTAGTAATATCCGATGGAAGTACTTC
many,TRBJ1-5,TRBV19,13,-,CASDPRSNQPQHF,TGTGCCAGTGATCCAAGGAGCAATCAGCCCCAGCATTTT
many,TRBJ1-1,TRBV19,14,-,CASSWRGTVPEAFF,TGTGCCAGTAGTTGGCGGGGGACCGTGCCTGAAGCTTTCTTT
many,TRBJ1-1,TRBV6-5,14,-,CASSYSEVFTEAFF,TGTGCCAGCAGTTACTCGGAGGTATTCACTGAAGCTTTCTTT
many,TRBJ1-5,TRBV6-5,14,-,CASSYGRMNQPQHF,TGTGCCAGCAGTTACGGAAGGATGAATCAGCCCCAGCATTTT
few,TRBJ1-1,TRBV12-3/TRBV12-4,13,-,CASSRRQAGAGFF,TGTGCCAGCAGTCGCCGACAGGCCGGGGCGGGTTTCTTT